A selection of T cell receptor beta chains follows, all from one sample in a study of cytomegalovirus exposure and HLA in healthy donors. Measured with immunoSEQ multiplex PCR; TCRdb has only the in-frame clones, and not every one. The sample shows some 150,000 clones, about 79% of them seen only once. What was sequenced was PBMCs. These TCRs come from a male donor in good health and CMV-seronegative. Each CDR3 is given with its conserved first and last residue. The D gene is left open where the match is weak. Rows may omit the clone size; those that give it use once, few, many or a size class.

TRBJ2-1 TRBD2 . TRBV5-4 17 CASSHAGERSSYNEQFF TGTGCCAGCAGTCACGCGGGAGAGAGAAGCTCCTACAATGAGCAGTTCTTC
TRBJ1-2 TRBD1 . TRBV7-2 14 CASSSDRRLYGYTF TGTGCCAGCAGCTCGGACAGGAGGCTCTATGGCTACACCTTC
TRBJ1-2 TRBD1 . TRBV5-6 14 CASSRPTGIYGYTF TGTGCCAGCAGCCGCCCGACAGGGATCTATGGCTACACCTTC
TRBJ1-5 TRBD1 . TRBV10-3 14 CAIRGTGQHQPQHF TGTGCCATCAGGGGGACAGGACAGCACCAGCCCCAGCATTTT
TRBJ2-7 TRBD1 . TRBV6-5 15 CASNDRTGGFHEQYF TGTGCCAGCAACGACCGGACAGGGGGCTTCCACGAGCAGTACTTC
TRBJ1-4 . few TRBV2 15 CASSVRQATNEKLFF TGTGCCAGCAGTGTTCGGCAGGCAACTAATGAAAAACTGTTTTTT
TRBJ1-6 TRBD1 . TRBV30 13 CAWGTGGNSPLHF TGTGCCTGGGGGACAGGAGGGAATTCACCCCTCCACTTT
TRBJ2-1 . . TRBV28 17 CASSLTASTGWANEQFF TGTGCCAGCAGTTTAACGGCCTCGACAGGTTGGGCCAATGAGCAGTTCTTC
TRBJ1-2 TRBD1 . TRBV27 14 CASTNDRGGYGYTF TGTGCCAGCACCAACGACAGGGGGGGGTATGGCTACACCTTC
TRBJ1-2 . . TRBV10-3 15 CAISESSGRWYGCTF TGTGCCATCAGTGAGTCTTCAGGGAGGTGGTATGGCTGCACCTTC
TRBJ1-1 TRBD1 . TRBV27 16 CASSRQGATMNTEAFF TGTGCCAGCAGTCGACAGGGGGCTACCATGAACACTGAAGCTTTCTTT
TRBJ2-7 TRBD1 few TRBV9 14 CASSVGDRSYEQYF TGTGCCAGCAGCGTAGGGGACAGGTCCTACGAGCAGTACTTC
TRBJ1-1 TRBD1 . TRBV4-3 14 CASSQGQGVTEAFF TGCGCCAGCAGCCAAGGGCAGGGGGTTACTGAAGCTTTCTTT
TRBJ1-1 . . TRBV7-3 15 CASSPDSNRNTEAFF TGTGCCAGCAGCCCAGACAGCAATAGGAACACTGAAGCTTTCTTT
TRBJ1-5 TRBD1 . TRBV6-5 16 CASSSDRALSNQPQHF TGTGCCAGCAGTTCCGACAGGGCCCTTAGCAATCAGCCCCAGCATTTT
TRBJ1-1 TRBD1 . TRBV27 15 CASSLRRGRGTEAFF TGTGCCAGCAGTTTAAGAAGGGGGCGGGGCACTGAAGCTTTCTTT
TRBJ1-4 . . TRBV30 11 CAWSSGAGLFF TGTGCCTGGAGTTCAGGGGCAGGGCTGTTTTTT
TRBJ1-1 . . TRBV2 14 CASRHGHTNTEAFF TGTGCCAGCAGACATGGACATACCAACACTGAAGCTTTCTTT
TRBJ2-7 TRBD1 . TRBV7-3 15 CASSYTGTGSYEQYF TGTGCCAGCAGTTATACCGGGACAGGGAGTTACGAGCAGTACTTC
TRBJ1-1 . once TRBV29-1 15 CSVEWNARMNTEAFF TGCAGCGTTGAATGGAACGCGAGGATGAACACTGAAGCTTTCTTT
TRBJ2-1 TRBD2 once TRBV4-2 14 CASSQGEGANEQFF TGTGCCAGCAGCCAAGGGGAGGGTGCCAATGAGCAGTTCTTC
TRBJ1-2 . . TRBV29-1 12 CSVSMGGYGYTF TGCAGCGTCTCAATGGGGGGCTATGGCTACACCTTC
TRBJ2-1 TRBD1 . TRBV5-1 14 CASNPGTGYNEQFF TGCGCCAGCAACCCAGGGACAGGCTACAATGAGCAGTTCTTC
TRBJ2-3 TRBD2 . TRBV19 15 CASSMAGGTTDTQYF TGTGCCAGTAGTATGGCGGGGGGTACCACAGATACGCAGTATTTT
TRBJ2-3 . . TRBV7-2 14 CASSLAGGGDTQYF TGTGCCAGCAGCTTAGCCGGGGGTGGAGATACGCAGTATTTT
TRBJ1-2 TRBD1 . TRBV11-2 14 CASSLAGQNYGYTF TGTGCCAGCAGCTTAGCGGGACAGAACTATGGCTACACCTTC
TRBJ2-7 TRBD2 once TRBV4-3 20 CASSRTATIAGTSASYEQYF TGCGCCAGCAGCCGGACAGCCACCATAGCCGGGACTAGCGCTTCCTACGAGCAGTACTTC
TRBJ1-5 . . TRBV15 15 CATSRTAGRNQPQHF TGTGCCACCAGCAGGACAGCGGGACGCAATCAGCCCCAGCATTTT
TRBJ1-2 . . TRBV25-1 13 CASSPRRQAEYTF TGTGCCAGCAGTCCTCGCCGGCAGGCAGAGTACACCTTC
TRBJ2-1 TRBD1 . TRBV10-3 12 CAITENGQGGFF TGTGCCATCACTGAAAACGGACAGGGAGGATTCTTC
TRBJ2-1 . few TRBV4-1 14 CASSLGGGYNEQFF TGCGCCAGCAGCCTGGGTGGAGGGTACAATGAGCAGTTCTTC
TRBJ2-3 . . TRBV9 15 CASSTRARGTDTQYF TGTGCCAGCAGCACCAGGGCCCGGGGCACAGATACGCAGTATTTT
TRBJ2-3 TRBD2 . TRBV30 15 CAWSRLAASTDTQYF TGTGCCTGGAGTAGGCTAGCGGCTAGCACAGATACGCAGTATTTT
TRBJ2-7 . . TRBV7-2 14 CASSLAAASYEQYF TGTGCCAGCAGCTTAGCGGCGGCATCTTACGAGCAGTACTTC
TRBJ2-5 . few TRBV5-6 14 CASSLGRPDGTQYF TGTGCCAGCAGCTTGGGGCGGCCAGACGGGACCCAGTACTTC
TRBJ2-7 TRBD1 . TRBV6-5 16 CASSNSGTGVPLEQYF TGTGCCAGCAGTAACTCCGGGACAGGGGTTCCCCTCGAGCAGTACTTC
TRBJ2-2 TRBD2 . TRBV11-3 15 CASSSGLAGAGELFF TGTGCCAGCAGCTCGGGACTAGCGGGAGCTGGGGAGCTGTTTTTT
TRBJ2-2 . . TRBV6-1 13 CASSDGDTGELFF TGTGCCAGCAGTGACGGGGACACCGGGGAGCTGTTTTTT
TRBJ2-7 . once TRBV10-3 13 CAISERRSYEQYF TGTGCCATCAGTGAGCGGAGATCTTACGAGCAGTACTTC
TRBJ1-1 TRBD1 . TRBV2 13 CASSDGQGTEAFF TGTGCCAGCAGTGACGGACAGGGGACTGAAGCTTTCTTT
TRBJ1-1 . . TRBV7-9 16 CASSLEGGGRGAEAFF TGTGCCAGCAGCTTAGAGGGGGGGGGACGGGGAGCTGAAGCTTTCTTT
TRBJ2-7 . . TRBV7-8 12 CAVADKSYEQYF TGTGCCGTCGCGGACAAATCCTACGAGCAGTACTTC
TRBJ1-6 TRBD1 . TRBV5-4 17 CASSQFITGTGHSPLHF TGTGCCAGCAGCCAATTTATAACCGGGACAGGTCATTCACCCCTCCACTTT
TRBJ1-6 TRBD1 few TRBV6-4 15 CASSMTGVGNSPLHF TGTGCCAGCAGTATGACAGGGGTGGGTAATTCACCCCTCCACTTT